This T cell receptor beta chain was sequenced for a study of CD8+ T cells in alopecia areata. The CDR3 consists of 13 residues. With 4 bases removed from V and 3 bases from J, the gap between germline ends came to 10 bases. Germline CDR1 reads SGHDT; CDR2 reads YYEEEE. RNA extraction and reverse transcription yielded cDNA as sequencing template. Profiling relied on immunoSEQ multiplex PCR, and the TCRdb table lists in-frame clones only, not all of them. The sample gives approximately 130,000 clones, around 48% of which show up once; 8% to 11% is in the top ten. The investigators collected lesional scalp punch biopsies and peripheral blood from alopecia areata patients.

Sequencing input: NKG2D-low CD8+ T cells sorted from blood. This receptor was taken from a human donor with alopecia areata. V usage is TRBV5-6 and J usage is TRBJ1-1; the D is unclear. CDR3: CASSSGLYTEAFF. The CDR3 nucleotides are TGTGCCAGCAGCAGCGGGCTCTACACTGAAGCTTTCTTT.